This T cell receptor (beta chain) was found in a study of shared clonotypes between healthy human individuals. For sorted subsets, approximately 0.2 ug DNA per replicate equaled tens of thousands of T cell genomes. The assay was immunoSEQ multiplex PCR, and TCRdb's table has in-frame clones only and misses some. The data hold a few million clones, with 85% to 95% observed a single time. As for this clone: Antigen specificity is unknown.

CDR1 LNHDA and CDR2 SQIVND come from the germline V gene (reference sequence). The CDR3 runs to 12 residues. V was shortened by 5 bases and J by 1 base, with 3 bases between the two germline ends. Study-wide findings and caveats: The sampled material consisted only of blood, and tissue repertoires are likely to differ.

The TCR originated in a man aged 18 to 29 in good health. The sequenced sample consisted of naive CD4+ T cells sorted from blood. The subset: CD45RA+ positively selected. The chain combines TRBV19 with TRBJ1-5; D is unresolved. CDR3 nucleotide sequence: TGTGCCAGTAGTGACAGCAATCAGCCCCAGCATTTT. Protein: CASSDSNQPQHF.